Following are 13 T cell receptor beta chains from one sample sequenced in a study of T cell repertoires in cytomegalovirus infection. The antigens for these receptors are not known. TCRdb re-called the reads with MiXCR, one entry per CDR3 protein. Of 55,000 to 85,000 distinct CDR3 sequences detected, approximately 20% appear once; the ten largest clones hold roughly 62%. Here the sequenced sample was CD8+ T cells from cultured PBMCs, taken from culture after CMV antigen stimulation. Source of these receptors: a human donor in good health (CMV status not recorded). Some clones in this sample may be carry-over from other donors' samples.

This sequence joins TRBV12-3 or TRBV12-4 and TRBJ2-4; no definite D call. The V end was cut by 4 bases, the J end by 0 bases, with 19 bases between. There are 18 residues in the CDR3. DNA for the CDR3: TGTGCCAGCAGTTCATCATCCGGGCCACCTCTAGCCAAAAACATTCAGTACTTC. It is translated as CASSSSSGPPLAKNIQYF.

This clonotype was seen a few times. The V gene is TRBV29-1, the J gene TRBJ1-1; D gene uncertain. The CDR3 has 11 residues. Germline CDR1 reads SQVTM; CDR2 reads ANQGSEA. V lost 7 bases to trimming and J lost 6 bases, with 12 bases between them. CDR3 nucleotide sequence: TGCAGCGCTCCAGTTGAGGCTGAAGCTTTCTTT. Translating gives CSAPVEAEAFF.

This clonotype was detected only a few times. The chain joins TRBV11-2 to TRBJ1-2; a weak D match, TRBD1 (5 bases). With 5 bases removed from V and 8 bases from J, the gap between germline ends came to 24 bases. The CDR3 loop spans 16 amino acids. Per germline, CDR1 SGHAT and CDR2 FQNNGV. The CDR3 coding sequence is TGTGCCAGCAGCCGTCCCGGGGGAGAGATCTACCCCGGCTACACCTTC. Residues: CASSRPGGEIYPGYTF.

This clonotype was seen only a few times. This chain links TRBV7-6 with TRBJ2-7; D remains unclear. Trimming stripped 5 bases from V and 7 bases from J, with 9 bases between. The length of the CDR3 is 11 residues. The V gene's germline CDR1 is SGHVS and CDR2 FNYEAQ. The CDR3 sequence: CASSPVLEQYF. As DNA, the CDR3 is TGTGCCAGCAGCCCTGTCCTGGAGCAGTACTTC.

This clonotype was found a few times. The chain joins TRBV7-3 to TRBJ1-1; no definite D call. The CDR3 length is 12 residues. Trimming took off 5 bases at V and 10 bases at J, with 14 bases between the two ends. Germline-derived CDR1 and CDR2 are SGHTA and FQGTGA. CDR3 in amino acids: CASSPSSRGAFF. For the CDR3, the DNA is TGTGCCAGCAGCCCATCGTCCCGAGGAGCTTTCTTT.

Written as DNA, the CDR3 is TGTGCCAGCATCATAGCGGGGGGGCCGGCCGGGGAGCTGTTTTTT. This gives the protein CASIIAGGPAGELFF. The chain employs TRBV6-2 or TRBV6-3 and TRBJ2-2, with TRBD2 matching over 11 bases. V dropped 7 bases and J dropped 6; count of bases not matched to a gene: 7. CDR3 length: 15 residues. The V gene's germline CDR1 is MNHEY and CDR2 SVGEGT.

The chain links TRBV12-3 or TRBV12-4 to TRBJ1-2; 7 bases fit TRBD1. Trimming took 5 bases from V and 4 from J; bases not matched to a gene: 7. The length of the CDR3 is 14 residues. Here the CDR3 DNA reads TGTGCCAGCAGTGAGGGACAGTCACCCTATGGCTACACCTTC. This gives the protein CASSEGQSPYGYTF.

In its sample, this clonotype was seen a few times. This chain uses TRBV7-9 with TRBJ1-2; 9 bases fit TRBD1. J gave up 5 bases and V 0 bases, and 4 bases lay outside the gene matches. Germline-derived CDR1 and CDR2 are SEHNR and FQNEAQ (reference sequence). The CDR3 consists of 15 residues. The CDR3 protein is CASSLARDREYGYTF. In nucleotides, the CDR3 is TGTGCCAGCAGCTTAGCCCGGGACAGGGAATATGGCTACACCTTC.

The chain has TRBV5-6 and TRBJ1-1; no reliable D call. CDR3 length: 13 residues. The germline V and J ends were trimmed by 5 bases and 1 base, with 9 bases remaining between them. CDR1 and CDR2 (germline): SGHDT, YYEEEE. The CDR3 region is CASSRRRNTEAFF. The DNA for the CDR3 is TGTGCCAGCAGTCGTCGACGGAACACTGAAGCTTTCTTT.

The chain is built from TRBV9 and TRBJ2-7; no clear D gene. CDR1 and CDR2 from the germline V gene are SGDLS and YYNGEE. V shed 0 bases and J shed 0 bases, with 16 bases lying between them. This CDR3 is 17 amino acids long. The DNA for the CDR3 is TGTGCCAGCAGCGTAGAGGCTTCCGGACGGTACTCCTACGAGCAGTACTTC. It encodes CASSVEASGRYSYEQYF.

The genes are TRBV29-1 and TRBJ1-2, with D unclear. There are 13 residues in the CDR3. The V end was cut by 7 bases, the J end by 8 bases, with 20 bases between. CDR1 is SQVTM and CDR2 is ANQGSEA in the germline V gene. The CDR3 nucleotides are TGCAGCGCCGTGCGGACCGATAACGGGGGCTACACCTTC. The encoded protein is CSAVRTDNGGYTF.

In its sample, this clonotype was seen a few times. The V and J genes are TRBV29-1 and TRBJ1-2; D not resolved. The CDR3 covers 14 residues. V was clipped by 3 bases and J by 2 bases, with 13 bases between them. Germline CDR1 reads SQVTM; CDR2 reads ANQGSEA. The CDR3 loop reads CSVDPQGANYGYTF. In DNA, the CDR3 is TGCAGCGTTGACCCCCAAGGAGCGAACTATGGCTACACCTTC.

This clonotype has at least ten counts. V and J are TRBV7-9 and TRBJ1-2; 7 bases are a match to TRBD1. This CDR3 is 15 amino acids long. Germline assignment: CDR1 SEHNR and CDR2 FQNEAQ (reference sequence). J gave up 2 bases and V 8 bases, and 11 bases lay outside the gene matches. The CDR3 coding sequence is TGTGCCAGCGCTAGCCAATCGGACAGGAACTATGGCTACACCTTC. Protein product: CASASQSDRNYGYTF.